The rows below give T cell receptor beta chains drawn from one sample of a study of cytomegalovirus exposure and HLA in healthy donors. The table came from immunoSEQ multiplex PCR; TCRdb's copy has only in-frame clones and leaves some out. The table has roughly 150,000 clones, nearly 80% seen once. The material sequenced was PBMCs. The receptors here all came from a woman aged 40-49 years in good health and CMV-seronegative. The CDR3 runs from the conserved cysteine through the conserved F or W. The D gene is left open where the match is weak. Where a row states a size, it is once, few, many or the class of an expanded clone; other rows omit it.

d_gene: TRBD2; abundance: .; j_gene: TRBJ2-3; v_gene: TRBV25-1; len: 17; CDR3aa: CASSDLLAGGITDTQYF
d_gene: TRBD1; abundance: .; j_gene: TRBJ2-7; v_gene: TRBV19; len: 15; CDR3aa: CASSRLGQGRHEQYF
d_gene: TRBD2; abundance: .; j_gene: TRBJ2-5; v_gene: TRBV7-2; len: 17; CDR3aa: CASSLGTSGKIGETQYF
d_gene: .; abundance: .; j_gene: TRBJ2-5; v_gene: TRBV29-1; len: 14; CDR3aa: CSVESGGHQETQYF
d_gene: .; abundance: few; j_gene: TRBJ2-7; v_gene: TRBV6-1; len: 14; CDR3aa: CASSEGVGADEQYF
d_gene: TRBD1; abundance: .; j_gene: TRBJ2-7; v_gene: TRBV11-3; len: 14; CDR3aa: CASSPGQGLDEQYF
d_gene: .; abundance: .; j_gene: TRBJ2-5; v_gene: TRBV13; len: 15; CDR3aa: CASSHQTDQVETQYF
d_gene: TRBD1; abundance: few; j_gene: TRBJ1-5; v_gene: TRBV5-1; len: 14; CDR3aa: CASSEGQPNQPQHF
d_gene: .; abundance: .; j_gene: TRBJ1-1; v_gene: TRBV2; len: 17; CDR3aa: CASSVVSARVLGTEAFF
d_gene: TRBD2; abundance: .; j_gene: TRBJ2-2; v_gene: TRBV9; len: 16; CDR3aa: CASSRTSGGNTGELFF
d_gene: .; abundance: .; j_gene: TRBJ2-2; v_gene: TRBV7-3; len: 13; CDR3aa: CASSPPGGGELFF
d_gene: .; abundance: few; j_gene: TRBJ2-1; v_gene: TRBV5-1; len: 16; CDR3aa: CASSPPSDRVYNEQFF
d_gene: TRBD2; abundance: once; j_gene: TRBJ2-3; v_gene: TRBV28; len: 16; CDR3aa: CASSLQRGSRTDTQYF
d_gene: .; abundance: .; j_gene: TRBJ2-7; v_gene: TRBV6-1; len: 12; CDR3aa: CASREQGYEQYF
d_gene: .; abundance: .; j_gene: TRBJ1-1; v_gene: TRBV6-6; len: 11; CDR3aa: CASVQNTEAFF
d_gene: TRBD1; abundance: .; j_gene: TRBJ1-3; v_gene: TRBV2; len: 14; CDR3aa: CASTRDRGRNTIYF
d_gene: .; abundance: .; j_gene: TRBJ2-7; v_gene: TRBV19; len: 13; CDR3aa: CAATGWPTGEQYF
d_gene: TRBD1; abundance: .; j_gene: TRBJ1-4; v_gene: TRBV5-4; len: 14; CDR3aa: CASSLDRGHEKLFF
d_gene: TRBD2; abundance: few; j_gene: TRBJ2-7; v_gene: TRBV18; len: 14; CDR3aa: CASSPGTSTYEQYF
d_gene: .; abundance: .; j_gene: TRBJ2-3; v_gene: TRBV7-3; len: 14; CDR3aa: CASSLTSWADPQYF
d_gene: TRBD1; abundance: .; j_gene: TRBJ2-1; v_gene: TRBV7-6; len: 15; CDR3aa: CASSFTSGQYNEQFF
d_gene: TRBD2; abundance: .; j_gene: TRBJ2-5; v_gene: TRBV30; len: 16; CDR3aa: CAWSVGLAGVEETQYF
d_gene: .; abundance: .; j_gene: TRBJ2-7; v_gene: TRBV7-9; len: 12; CDR3aa: CSSSFSSYEQYF
d_gene: .; abundance: .; j_gene: TRBJ2-7; v_gene: TRBV10-3; len: 15; CDR3aa: CAISELTTDHYEQYF
d_gene: TRBD2; abundance: .; j_gene: TRBJ2-2; v_gene: TRBV11-3; len: 14; CDR3aa: CASTRSGGSGELFF
d_gene: TRBD1; abundance: .; j_gene: TRBJ2-3; v_gene: TRBV19; len: 15; CDR3aa: CASSRSGQGYDTQYF
d_gene: TRBD1; abundance: .; j_gene: TRBJ2-3; v_gene: TRBV7-6; len: 15; CDR3aa: CASSNRQGVFDTQYF
d_gene: .; abundance: .; j_gene: TRBJ1-4; v_gene: TRBV7-9; len: 14; CDR3aa: CSSSESTTNEKLFF
d_gene: .; abundance: few; j_gene: TRBJ1-2; v_gene: TRBV6-1; len: 13; CDR3aa: CASTLDTNYGYTF
d_gene: .; abundance: few; j_gene: TRBJ2-7; v_gene: TRBV5-1; len: 13; CDR3aa: CASQQGSAGEQYF
d_gene: TRBD2; abundance: .; j_gene: TRBJ2-3; v_gene: TRBV7-9; len: 16; CDR3aa: CASSLAQAGATDTQYF
d_gene: .; abundance: .; j_gene: TRBJ1-1; v_gene: TRBV28; len: 15; CDR3aa: CASSFQGSQFTEAFF
d_gene: TRBD2; abundance: .; j_gene: TRBJ2-1; v_gene: TRBV10-3; len: 12; CDR3aa: CAIGRADNEQFF
d_gene: TRBD2; abundance: .; j_gene: TRBJ2-1; v_gene: TRBV19; len: 15; CDR3aa: CASSIRAGGYNEQFF
d_gene: .; abundance: .; j_gene: TRBJ2-2; v_gene: TRBV19; len: 14; CDR3aa: CASKGQLNTGELFF
d_gene: .; abundance: .; j_gene: TRBJ1-1; v_gene: TRBV19; len: 13; CDR3aa: CASSPGRGTEAFF